What follows are 12 T cell receptor beta chains derived from one specimen sequenced in a study of PD-1 blockade in classical Hodgkin lymphoma. Using immunoSEQ multiplex PCR, the repertoire was profiled, and TCRdb retains in-frame clones only, with some absent. The data show about 30,000 clones, 80% to 95% seen once. Stated time point: newly diagnosed, previously untreated cHL patient sample. The sample was peripheral blood mononuclear cells (PBMCs). The receptors shown here come from a human donor with classical Hodgkin lymphoma.

This sequence joins TRBV28 and TRBJ2-7; 10 positions agree with TRBD2. In germline, CDR1 is MDHEN, CDR2 SYDVKM. This CDR3 has 15 residues. The trim removed 3 bases at V and 5 bases at J, leaving 7 bases unmatched. CDR3 coding DNA: TGTGCCAGCAGTTTGCCCGGGACTAGCGTCAACGAGCAGTACTTC. Translated: CASSLPGTSVNEQYF.

In this sample, this clone turned up once. The CDR3: CASSTQQLYGYTF. In DNA, the CDR3 is TGCGCCAGCAGCACACAGCAACTCTATGGCTACACCTTC. The rearrangement uses TRBV5-1 and TRBJ1-2; no definite D call. This CDR3 is 13 amino acids long. Germline V gene data show CDR1 as SGHRS and CDR2 as YFSETQ. Trimming stripped 4 bases from V and 4 bases from J, with 11 bases between. Combining the CDR3 with reference TRBV5-1 and TRBJ1-2 gives the whole variable domain KAGVTQTPRYLIKTRGQQVTLSCSPISGHRSVSWYQQTPGQGLQFLFEYFSETQRNKGNFPGRFSGRQFSNSRSEMNVSTLELGDSALYLCASSTQQLYGYTFGSGTRLTVV.

This chain connects TRBV7-2 to TRBJ2-7; D possibly uses TRBD1 or TRBD2 (5 bases each). The CDR3 consists of 15 residues. The germline V gene has CDR1 SGHTA and CDR2 FQGNSA. Trimming left V 2 bases short and J 7 bases short, with 18 bases between. CDR3 in amino acids: CASSLLGPQGREQYF. The CDR3 DNA reads TGTGCCAGCAGCTTACTGGGACCCCAAGGCCGGGAGCAGTACTTC.

CDR3 sequence (DNA): TGTGCCAGCAGCTTAGCCGCCAGGGGCCGGAACACTGAAGCTTTCTTT. As protein: CASSLAARGRNTEAFF. The chain combines TRBV7-2 with TRBJ1-1; perhaps TRBD1 as D (6 bases). Germline assignment: CDR1 SGHTA and CDR2 FQGNSA. The length of the CDR3 is 16 residues. With 0 bases removed from V and 1 base from J, the gap between germline ends came to 12 bases.

This chain uses TRBV27 with TRBJ2-1, with D perhaps matching TRBD2 (5 bases). Germline assignment: CDR1 MNHEY and CDR2 SMNVEV (reference sequence). This CDR3 is 15 amino acids long. V lost 4 bases and J 4 bases, leaving 14 bases between the germline ends. The CDR3 protein is CASSSKGAPYNEQFF. DNA for the CDR3: TGTGCCAGCAGTTCAAAGGGAGCCCCATACAATGAGCAGTTCTTC.

The chain combines TRBV7-8 with TRBJ2-5; D unresolved. Trimming cost V 4 bases and J 5 bases, with 17 bases left between them. CDR3 size: 15 residues. CDR1 is SGHVS, CDR2 FQNEAQ, per germline. The CDR3 protein is CASSSDITPFETQYF. In DNA form, the CDR3 reads TGTGCCAGCAGCTCAGACATTACCCCCTTCGAGACCCAGTACTTC.

This rearrangement joins TRBV13 to TRBJ1-2; maybe TRBD1 (5 bases). Trimming stripped 2 bases from V and 6 bases from J, with 16 bases between. Germline V gene sequence: CDR1 PRHDT, CDR2 FYEKMQ (reference sequence). The CDR3 runs to 15 residues. The CDR3 DNA follows: TGTGCCAGCAGCTTATCGGGCCCGACAGTCGATGGCTACACCTTC. The encoded protein is CASSLSGPTVDGYTF.

The chain is built from TRBV7-9 and TRBJ2-7; the match to TRBD1 covers 9 bases. Germline V gives CDR1 SEHNR, CDR2 FQNEAQ (reference sequence). V gave up 3 bases and J gave up 2 bases; unmatched junction bases: 2. The CDR3 contains 14 residues. The CDR3, as DNA: TGTGCCAGCAGCTTGGGGACAGGGACCTACGAGCAGTACTTC. The encoded protein is CASSLGTGTYEQYF.

J is TRBJ2-2 and V is TRBV11-3; the match to TRBD1 covers 9 bases. Germline values: CDR1 SGHNT, CDR2 YENEEA. J was trimmed by 5 bases and V by 5 bases; bases with no gene match: 6. This CDR3 is built from 15 residues. In DNA, the CDR3 is TGTGCCAGCAGCGCTCGGACAGGGGAAACCGGGGAGCTGTTTTTT. It specifies CASSARTGETGELFF.

The genes are TRBV7-3 and TRBJ2-1; tentative D call: TRBD1 (6 bases). This CDR3 region has 16 residues. Germline lookup yields CDR1 SGHTA and CDR2 FQGTGA. With 5 bases removed from V and 2 bases from J, the gap between germline ends came to 16 bases. DNA for the CDR3: TGTGCCAGCAGCCCAGGTGGGGGCGCTGCCTACAATGAGCAGTTCTTC. Encoded protein: CASSPGGGAAYNEQFF.

This chain uses TRBV10-3 with TRBJ2-1; perhaps TRBD2 as D (6 bases). The V end lost 10 bases, the J end lost 4 bases, and 17 bases lay between the germline ends. The CDR3 has 14 amino acids. Per the germline V gene, CDR1 is ENHRY and CDR2 is SYGVKD. The CDR3 spells CASSPGLRYNEQFF. CDR3 in DNA: TGTGCCAGTTCACCGGGACTGCGGTACAATGAGCAGTTCTTC.

The J gene is TRBJ1-1, the V gene TRBV25-1; 7 bases agree with TRBD1. After removal of 8 bases from V and 1 base from J, the junction contained 1 base not matched to a gene. In germline, CDR1 is MGHDK, CDR2 SYGVNS. CDR3 size: 12 residues. CDR3 nucleotide sequence: TGTGCCAGCCGACAGGGGAACACTGAAGCTTTCTTT. Translated, it gives CASRQGNTEAFF.